The clone carrying this T cell receptor (beta chain) was seen repeatedly, ten times or more. Its antigen is not known. This record comes from a study of CD8+CD57+ T cells in acquired aplastic anemia. Study as a whole: Quantities of DNA derived from sorted CD4+ and CD8+ cells averaged approximately 3.5 ug. Findings and caveats of the study: Patient and control CD8+ Simpson's diversity was not significantly different.

The use of genomic DNA as template underpinned the TCR beta VDJ and CDR3 profiling. TCRdb reprocessed the reads with MiXCR, giving one entry per CDR3 protein. This sample has 150,000 to 200,000 distinct CDR3 sequences, with roughly half found just once. The CDR3 totals 14 residues. CDR1 and CDR2 (germline): MGHDK, SYGVNS. V lost 4 bases, J lost 1 base, and 10 bases lay in between. Whoever was chosen for sequencing had shown CD8+CD57+ cell expansion by flow cytometry. As a group, the patients uniformly had severe acquired aplastic anemia. By the time of blood sampling, patients had still received no therapy.

The TCR comes from a human donor with aplastic anemia. This chain joins TRBV25-1 and TRBJ1-2; D gene uncertain. Source material: sorted CD4+, CD8+, or CD8+CD57+ T cells (not recorded which) from PBMCs. The CDR3, as DNA: TGTGCCAGCAGTGCACAGAGTGGTAACTATGGCTACACCTTC. Translated, it gives CASSAQSGNYGYTF.